A selection of T cell receptor beta chains follows, all from one sample in a study of shared clonotypes between healthy human individuals. Produced via immunoSEQ multiplex PCR; TCRdb's table is partial and in-frame only. Seen here are fewer than 3 million clones, 85% to 95% observed once, and the top ten hold about 0.36%. The sequenced sample was naive CD4+ T cells from PBMCs. These receptors were obtained from a man aged 18 to 35 in good health. Some clones in this sample may be carry-over from other donors' samples. CDR3s include the opening cysteine and the closing phenylalanine or tryptophan. Fields, in order: J gene, V gene, CDR3 protein.

TRBJ1-5,TRBV30,CAWTEGDHQPQHF
TRBJ2-3,TRBV4-3,CASSQQREGPDTQYF
NA,TRBV7-8,CASSLPGTGNYEQYF
TRBJ2-5,TRBV7-9,CASSQLAGGAETQYF
TRBJ1-1,TRBV11-3,CASSVTVNTEAFF
TRBJ2-7,TRBV6-1,CASSSRTATYEQYF
TRBJ2-7,TRBV6-6,CASSYSGLAYEQYF
TRBJ2-1,TRBV6-5,CASSYYATYNEQFF
TRBJ1-5,TRBV7-2,CASTIVGGGNQPQHF
TRBJ2-7,TRBV2,CASQAGGPFFAHEQYF
TRBJ1-4,TRBV6-5,CASSPGDRTEKLFF
TRBJ1-1,TRBV28,CASRSRGLHAFF
TRBJ2-5,TRBV2,CASMGGSGGRTQYF
TRBJ1-5,TRBV19,CASSTTGAVSFNQPQHF
TRBJ2-2,TRBV7-2,CASSLLAGAGELFF
TRBJ2-2,TRBV7-9,CASSPANTGELFF
TRBJ2-2,TRBV2,CASTFGALTGELFF
TRBJ1-2,TRBV19,CASSTETGTVGYTF
TRBJ2-7,TRBV10-3,CAISESWGGSTEQYF
TRBJ2-3,TRBV4-3,CASSHATGVGDTQYF
TRBJ1-2,TRBV7-9,CASSSPTGVYGYTF
TRBJ2-1,TRBV4-3,CASSQSTTSGGYNEQFF
TRBJ2-3,TRBV10-2,CASIGTSTDTQYF
TRBJ2-1,TRBV6-6,CASSQGLAVLYNEQFF
TRBJ2-3,TRBV30,CASDLATADTQYF
TRBJ2-3,TRBV2,CASSVDGGADTQYF
TRBJ2-7,TRBV14,CASSQGFLRDRGNEQYF
TRBJ1-2,TRBV7-9,CASSSTGGVTSNYGYTF
TRBJ1-4,TRBV11-3,CASSVGGANEKLFF
TRBJ2-2,TRBV28,CASSLNTGELFF
TRBJ2-7,TRBV5-4,CASSWGLAALSYEQYF
TRBJ2-2,TRBV9,CASSAGQTTGELFF
TRBJ2-2,TRBV11-3,CASSPGGRQGATGELFF
TRBJ2-5,TRBV27,CASSLAGGPLVETQYF
TRBJ1-3,TRBV5-1,CASSLAGAGNTIYF
TRBJ1-5,TRBV28,CASSYARVEQPQHF
TRBJ2-2,TRBV5-5,CASSLAGGGYSGELFF
TRBJ1-2,TRBV27,CASSTRTGSGYTF
TRBJ2-1,TRBV7-2,CASSHGTANNEQFF
TRBJ2-3,TRBV5-1,CASSLGLNTDTQYF
TRBJ1-1,TRBV7-9,CASSLEGGGEAFF
TRBJ2-1,TRBV27,CASRPISGSLSYNEQFF
TRBJ2-1,TRBV6-6,CASSYGTGISEQFF
TRBJ2-5,TRBV29-1,CSVSGAPPGETQYF
TRBJ1-1,TRBV30,CAFGARERDTEAFF
TRBJ2-3,TRBV5-5,CASSLWDNTDTQYF
TRBJ1-4,TRBV29-1,CSVGGRGEKLFF
TRBJ1-2,TRBV7-2,CASSPNRGRAYGYTF
TRBJ2-2,TRBV5-6,CASRATGTGTGELFF
TRBJ2-5,TRBV10-3,CATRTGETQYF
TRBJ1-1,TRBV29-1,CSVGGRLLGNTEAFF
TRBJ2-7,TRBV11-2,CASSPRTSGYEQYF
TRBJ2-3,TRBV2,CASSIVGGTDTQYF
TRBJ2-1,TRBV28,CASISDSIGYNEQFF
TRBJ2-3,TRBV28,CASSSLAEGRLF
TRBJ2-3,TRBV5-1,CASSFLNTQYF
TRBJ1-2,TRBV19,CASSMRPYGYTF